This record looks at one T cell receptor beta chain sequence and its context. This entry belongs to a study of blood T cells in healthy people across ages. V lost 6 bases to trimming and J lost 6 bases, with 11 bases between them. The CDR3 consists of 11 residues. Germline CDR1 SQVTM, CDR2 ANQGSEA. The second PCR ran about 6 to 12 cycles with a sample-barcoded 5' primer and J-beta primers. TCRdb re-called the 5' RACE reads with MiXCR, one entry per CDR3 protein. The sample lists about 630,000 distinct CDR3 sequences, approximately 21% occurring once. The sample consisted of blood. The sequence was collected from a man between 65 and 80 years old in good health. The rearrangement uses TRBV29-1 and TRBJ1-1; D is uncertain. CDR3 residues: CSVARDPEAFF. The CDR3 bases are TGCAGCGTGGCTAGGGATCCTGAAGCTTTCTTT.